This section outlines one TCR beta chain sequence together with its context. The antigen is not known. Clones were read by immunoSEQ multiplex PCR, and TCRdb kept only the in-frame ones, dropping some. The table records some 90,000 clones, approximately 90% of them present only once. These data originate in a study of OX40 agonist ivuxolimab in advanced cancers. Study results and caveats: No determination was made of the antigen specificity of the expanded peripheral T cells. Clonal expansion was seen in CD4+ and CD8+ blood T cells by week 6 at 0.1 to 3.0 mg/kg. Among the lowest peripheral clonal expansion occurred in 0.1-3.0 mg/kg partial responders.

Trimming took off 3 bases at V and 4 bases at J, with 13 bases between the two ends. The CDR3 loop spans 14 amino acids. Germline lookup yields CDR1 SGDLS and CDR2 YYNGEE. The sample here was CD4+ or CD8+ T cells sorted from blood, taken in a trial of the OX40 agonist ivuxolimab. The chain couples TRBV9 to TRBJ1-1, with TRBD1 as a possible D gene (6 bases). The sequence came from an adult with an advanced solid tumor such as melanoma, head and neck, liver or kidney cancer. The CDR3 here is CASSAKGGGTEAFF. CDR3 bases: TGTGCCAGCAGCGCGAAAGGGGGGGGCACTGAAGCTTTCTTT.